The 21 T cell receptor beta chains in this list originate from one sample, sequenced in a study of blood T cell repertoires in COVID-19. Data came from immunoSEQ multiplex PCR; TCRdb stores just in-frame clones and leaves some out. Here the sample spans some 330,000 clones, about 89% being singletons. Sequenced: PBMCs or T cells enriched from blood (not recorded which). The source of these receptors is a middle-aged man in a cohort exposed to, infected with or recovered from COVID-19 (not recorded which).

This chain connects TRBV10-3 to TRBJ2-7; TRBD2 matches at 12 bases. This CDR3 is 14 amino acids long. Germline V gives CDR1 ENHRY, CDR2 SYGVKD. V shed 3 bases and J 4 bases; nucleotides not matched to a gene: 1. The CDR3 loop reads CAISELAGGYEQYF. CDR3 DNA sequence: TGTGCCATCAGTGAACTAGCGGGGGGATACGAGCAGTACTTC.

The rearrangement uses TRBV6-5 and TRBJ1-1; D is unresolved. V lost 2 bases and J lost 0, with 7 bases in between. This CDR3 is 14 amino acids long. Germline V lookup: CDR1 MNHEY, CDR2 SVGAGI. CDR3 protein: CASSYGQMNTEAFF. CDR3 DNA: TGTGCCAGCAGTTACGGCCAGATGAACACTGAAGCTTTCTTT.

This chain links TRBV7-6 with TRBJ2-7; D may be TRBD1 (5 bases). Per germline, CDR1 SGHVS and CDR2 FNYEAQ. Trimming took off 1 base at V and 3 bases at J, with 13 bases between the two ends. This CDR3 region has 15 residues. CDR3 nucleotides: TGTGCCAGCAGCTTAGAGGCTGGGCAGGGCTACGAGCAGTACTTC. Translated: CASSLEAGQGYEQYF.

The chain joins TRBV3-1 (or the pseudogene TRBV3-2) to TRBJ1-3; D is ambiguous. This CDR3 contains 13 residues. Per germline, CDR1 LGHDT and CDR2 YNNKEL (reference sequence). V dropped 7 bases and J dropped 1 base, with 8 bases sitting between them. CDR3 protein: CASTRQSGNTIYF. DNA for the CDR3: TGTGCCAGCACGAGGCAGTCTGGAAACACCATATATTTT.

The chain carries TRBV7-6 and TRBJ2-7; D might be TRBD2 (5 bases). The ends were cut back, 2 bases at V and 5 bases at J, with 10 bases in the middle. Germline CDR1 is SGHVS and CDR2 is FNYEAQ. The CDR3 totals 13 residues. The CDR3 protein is CASSLRGNHEQYF. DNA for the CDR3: TGTGCCAGCAGCTTAAGAGGGAACCACGAGCAGTACTTC.

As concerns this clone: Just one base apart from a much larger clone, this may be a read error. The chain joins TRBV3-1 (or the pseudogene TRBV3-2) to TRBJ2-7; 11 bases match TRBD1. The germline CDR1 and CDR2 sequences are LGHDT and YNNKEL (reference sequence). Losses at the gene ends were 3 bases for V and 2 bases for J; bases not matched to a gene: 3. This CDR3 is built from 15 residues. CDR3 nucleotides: TGTGCCAGCAGCCAGCCGGGACAGGGGGCCTACGAGCAGTACTTC. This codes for CASSQPGQGAYEQYF.

CDR3 amino acids: CASSGTGGREQYF. The CDR3 nucleotides read TGTGCCAGCAGTGGGACAGGGGGTCGGGAGCAGTACTTC. The chain joins TRBV2 to TRBJ2-7, with TRBD1 matching 10 bases. V dropped 4 bases and J dropped 7; count of bases not matched to a gene: 4. Germline V lookup: CDR1 SNHLY, CDR2 FYNNEI. The CDR3 contains 13 residues.

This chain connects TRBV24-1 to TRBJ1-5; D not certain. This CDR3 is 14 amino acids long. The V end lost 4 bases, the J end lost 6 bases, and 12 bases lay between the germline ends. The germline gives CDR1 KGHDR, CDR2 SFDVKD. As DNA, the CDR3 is TGTGCCACCAGTGAGGAGGGCCCAGTTCAGCCCCAGCATTTT. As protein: CATSEEGPVQPQHF.

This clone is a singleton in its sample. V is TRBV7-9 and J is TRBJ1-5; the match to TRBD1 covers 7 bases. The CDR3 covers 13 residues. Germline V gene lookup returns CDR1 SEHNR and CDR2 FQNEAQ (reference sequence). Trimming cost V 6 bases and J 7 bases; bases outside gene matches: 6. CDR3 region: CASRQGIGQPQHF. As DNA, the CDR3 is TGTGCCAGCAGACAGGGGATCGGGCAGCCCCAGCATTTT.

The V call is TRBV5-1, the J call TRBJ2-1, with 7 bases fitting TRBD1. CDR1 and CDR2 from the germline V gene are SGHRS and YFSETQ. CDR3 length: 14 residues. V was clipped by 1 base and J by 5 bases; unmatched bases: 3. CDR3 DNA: TGCGCCAGCAGCTTGAGGGGGCAGGACAATGAGCAGTTCTTC. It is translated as CASSLRGQDNEQFF.

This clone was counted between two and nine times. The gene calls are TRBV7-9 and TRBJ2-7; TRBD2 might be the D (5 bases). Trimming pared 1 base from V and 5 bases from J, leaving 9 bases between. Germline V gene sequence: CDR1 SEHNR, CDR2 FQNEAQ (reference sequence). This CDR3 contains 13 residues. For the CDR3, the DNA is TGTGCCAGCAGCTTAGTCGGGGTAAACGAGCAGTACTTC. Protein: CASSLVGVNEQYF.

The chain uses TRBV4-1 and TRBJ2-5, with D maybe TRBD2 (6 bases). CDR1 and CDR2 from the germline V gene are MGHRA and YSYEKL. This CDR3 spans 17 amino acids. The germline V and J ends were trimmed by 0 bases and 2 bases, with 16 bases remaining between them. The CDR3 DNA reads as TGCGCCAGCAGCCAAGAGTTGGCTAGCGCCCGTCAAGAGACCCAGTACTTC. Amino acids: CASSQELASARQETQYF.

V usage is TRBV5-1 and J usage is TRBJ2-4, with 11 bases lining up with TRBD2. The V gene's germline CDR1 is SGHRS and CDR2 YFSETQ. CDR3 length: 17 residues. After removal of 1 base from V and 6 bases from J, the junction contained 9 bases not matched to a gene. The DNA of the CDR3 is TGCGCCAGCAGCTTGAATTTAGCGGGAGGGCCTGGAAACATTCAGTACTTC. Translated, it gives CASSLNLAGGPGNIQYF.

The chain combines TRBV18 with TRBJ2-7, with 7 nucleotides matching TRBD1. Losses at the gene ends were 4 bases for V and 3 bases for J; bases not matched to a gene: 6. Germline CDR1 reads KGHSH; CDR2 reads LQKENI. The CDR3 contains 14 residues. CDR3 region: CASSLRTGDYEQYF. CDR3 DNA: TGTGCCAGCTCACTGCGGACAGGAGACTACGAGCAGTACTTC.

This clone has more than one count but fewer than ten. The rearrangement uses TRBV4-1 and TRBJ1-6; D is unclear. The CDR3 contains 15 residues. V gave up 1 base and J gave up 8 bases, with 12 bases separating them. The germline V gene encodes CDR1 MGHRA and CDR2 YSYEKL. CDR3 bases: TGCGCCAGCAGCCAAGTTCGGGGAGAGCATTCACCCCTCCACTTT. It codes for CASSQVRGEHSPLHF.

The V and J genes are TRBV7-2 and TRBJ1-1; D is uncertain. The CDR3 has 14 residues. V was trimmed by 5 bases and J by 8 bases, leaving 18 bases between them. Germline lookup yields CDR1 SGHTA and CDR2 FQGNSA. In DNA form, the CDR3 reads TGTGCCAGCAGCCAGCAAATCTCGGCGGTGGAAGCTTTCTTT. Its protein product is CASSQQISAVEAFF.

The CDR3 here is CASSVEFETGGVFFDQPQHF. CDR3 sequence (DNA): TGTGCCAGCAGCGTAGAATTTGAGACAGGGGGCGTTTTCTTCGATCAGCCCCAGCATTTT. The chain carries TRBV9 and TRBJ1-5; 10 nucleotides agree with TRBD1. V shed 0 bases and J 5 bases; nucleotides not matched to a gene: 17. Germline-derived CDR1 and CDR2 are SGDLS and YYNGEE. This CDR3 region has 20 residues.

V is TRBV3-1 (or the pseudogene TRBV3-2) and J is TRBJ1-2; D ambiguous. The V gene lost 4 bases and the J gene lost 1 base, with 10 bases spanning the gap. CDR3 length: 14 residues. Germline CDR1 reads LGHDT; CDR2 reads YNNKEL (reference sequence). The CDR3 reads CASSRREINYGYTF. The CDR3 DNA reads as TGTGCCAGCAGCCGCCGGGAAATTAACTATGGCTACACCTTC.

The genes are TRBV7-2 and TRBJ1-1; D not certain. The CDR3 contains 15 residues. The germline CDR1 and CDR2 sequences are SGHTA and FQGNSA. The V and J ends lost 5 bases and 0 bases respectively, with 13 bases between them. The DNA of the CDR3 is TGTGCCAGCAGCCCACAATCGAGGTTGAACACTGAAGCTTTCTTT. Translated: CASSPQSRLNTEAFF.

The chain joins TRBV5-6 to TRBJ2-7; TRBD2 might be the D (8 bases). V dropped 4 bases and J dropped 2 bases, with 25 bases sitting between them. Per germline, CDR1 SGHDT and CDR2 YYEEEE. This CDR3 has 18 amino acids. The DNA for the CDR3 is TGTGCCAGCAGCCTGAGGGGGCTAGCGGGTATCAAACCCTACGAGCAGTACTTC. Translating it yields CASSLRGLAGIKPYEQYF.

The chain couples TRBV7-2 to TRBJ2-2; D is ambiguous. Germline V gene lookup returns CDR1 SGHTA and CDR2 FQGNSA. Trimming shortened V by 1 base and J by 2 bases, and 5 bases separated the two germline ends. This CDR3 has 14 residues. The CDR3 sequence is CASSLDTNTGELFF. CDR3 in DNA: TGTGCCAGCAGCTTAGACACAAACACCGGGGAGCTGTTTTTT.